This T cell receptor beta chain was observed in a study of cytomegalovirus exposure and HLA in healthy donors. In germline, CDR1 is ENHRY, CDR2 SYGVKD. This CDR3 has 15 residues. With V trimmed by 3 bases and J by 6 bases, 5 bases remained unmatched. TCRdb's table, derived via immunoSEQ multiplex PCR, lists solely in-frame clones and lacks some. The sample has some 140,000 clones, approximately 86% seen once. The genes are TRBV10-3 and TRBJ2-1; 10 bases map to TRBD1. What was sequenced was PBMCs. This sequence originates from a man younger than 30 in good health and CMV-seropositive. The CDR3 DNA reads TGTGCCATCAGTGAACCCCGGGACAGGGGCAATGAGCAGTTCTTC. This encodes CAISEPRDRGNEQFF.